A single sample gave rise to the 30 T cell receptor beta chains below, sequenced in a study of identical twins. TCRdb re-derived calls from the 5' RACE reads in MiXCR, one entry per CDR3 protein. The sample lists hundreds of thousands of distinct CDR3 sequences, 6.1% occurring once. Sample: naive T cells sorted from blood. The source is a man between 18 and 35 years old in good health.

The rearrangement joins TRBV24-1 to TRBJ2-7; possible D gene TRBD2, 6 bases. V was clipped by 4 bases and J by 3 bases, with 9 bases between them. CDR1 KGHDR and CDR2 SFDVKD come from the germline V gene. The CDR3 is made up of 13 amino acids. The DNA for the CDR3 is TGTGCCACCAGTGAGCGGGGATACTACGAGCAGTACTTC. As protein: CATSERGYYEQYF.

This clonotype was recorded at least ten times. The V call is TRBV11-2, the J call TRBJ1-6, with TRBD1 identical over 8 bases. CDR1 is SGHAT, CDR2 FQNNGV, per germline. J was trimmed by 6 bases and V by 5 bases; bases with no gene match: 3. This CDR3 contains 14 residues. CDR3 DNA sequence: TGTGCCAGCAGCGAAGACAGGGGTAATTCACCCCTCCACTTT. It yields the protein CASSEDRGNSPLHF.

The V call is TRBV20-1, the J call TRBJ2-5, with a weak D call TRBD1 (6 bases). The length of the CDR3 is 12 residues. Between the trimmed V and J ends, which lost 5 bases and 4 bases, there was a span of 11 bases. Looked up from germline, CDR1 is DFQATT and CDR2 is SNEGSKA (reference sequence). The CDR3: CSAGQSRETQYF. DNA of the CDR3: TGCAGTGCTGGACAGTCGCGAGAGACCCAGTACTTC.

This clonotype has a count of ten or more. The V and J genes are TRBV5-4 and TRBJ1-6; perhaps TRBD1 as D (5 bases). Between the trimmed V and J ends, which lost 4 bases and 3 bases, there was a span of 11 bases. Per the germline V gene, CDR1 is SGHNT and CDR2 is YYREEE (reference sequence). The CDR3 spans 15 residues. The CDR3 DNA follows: TGTGCCAGCAGCGTCCTACAGGACTATAATTCACCCCTCCACTTT. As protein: CASSVLQDYNSPLHF.

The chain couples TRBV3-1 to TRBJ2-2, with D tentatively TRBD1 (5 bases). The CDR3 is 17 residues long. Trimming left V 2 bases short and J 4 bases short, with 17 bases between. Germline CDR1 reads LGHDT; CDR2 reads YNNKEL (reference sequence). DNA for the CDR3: TGTGCCAGCAGCCAAAGTGGAGTTGGACAATTCACCGGGGAGCTGTTTTTT. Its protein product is CASSQSGVGQFTGELFF. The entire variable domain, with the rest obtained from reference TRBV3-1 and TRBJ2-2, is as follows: DTAVSQTPKYLVTQMGNDKSIKCEQNLGHDTMYWYKQDSKKFLKIMFSYNNKELIINETVPNRFSPKSPDKAHLNLHINSLELGDSAVYFCASSQSGVGQFTGELFFGEGSRLTVL.

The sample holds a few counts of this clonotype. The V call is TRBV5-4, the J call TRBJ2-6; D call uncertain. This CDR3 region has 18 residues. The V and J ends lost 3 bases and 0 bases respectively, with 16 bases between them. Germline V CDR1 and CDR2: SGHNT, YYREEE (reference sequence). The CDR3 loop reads CASSSAGRFPSGANVLTF. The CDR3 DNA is TGTGCCAGCAGCTCCGCCGGACGCTTCCCCTCTGGGGCCAACGTCCTGACTTTC.

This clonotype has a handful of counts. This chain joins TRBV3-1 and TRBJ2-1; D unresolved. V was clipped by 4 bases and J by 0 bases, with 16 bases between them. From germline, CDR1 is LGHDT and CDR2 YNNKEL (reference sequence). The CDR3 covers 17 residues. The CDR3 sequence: CASSLQTRSSSYNEQFF. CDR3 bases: TGTGCCAGCAGCCTTCAGACTCGTTCGAGCTCCTACAATGAGCAGTTCTTC.

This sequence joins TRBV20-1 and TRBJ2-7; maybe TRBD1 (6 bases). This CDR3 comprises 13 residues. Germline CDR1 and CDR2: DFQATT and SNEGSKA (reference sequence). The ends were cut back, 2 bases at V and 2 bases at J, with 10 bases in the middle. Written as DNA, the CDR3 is TGCAGTGCTAGACACAGGGCCGCCTACGAGCAGTACTTC. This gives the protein CSARHRAAYEQYF.

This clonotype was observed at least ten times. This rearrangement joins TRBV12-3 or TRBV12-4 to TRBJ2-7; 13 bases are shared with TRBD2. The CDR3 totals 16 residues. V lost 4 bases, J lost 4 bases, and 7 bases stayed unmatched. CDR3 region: CASSSTSGRALYEQYF. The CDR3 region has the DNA TGTGCCAGCAGTTCCACTAGCGGGAGGGCGTTGTACGAGCAGTACTTC.

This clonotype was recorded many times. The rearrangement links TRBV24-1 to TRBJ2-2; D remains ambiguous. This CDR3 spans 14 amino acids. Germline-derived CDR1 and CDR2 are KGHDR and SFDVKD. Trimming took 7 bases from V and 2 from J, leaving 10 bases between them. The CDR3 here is CATSSPANTGELFF. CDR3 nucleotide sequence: TGTGCCACCAGCTCCCCAGCTAACACCGGGGAGCTGTTTTTT.

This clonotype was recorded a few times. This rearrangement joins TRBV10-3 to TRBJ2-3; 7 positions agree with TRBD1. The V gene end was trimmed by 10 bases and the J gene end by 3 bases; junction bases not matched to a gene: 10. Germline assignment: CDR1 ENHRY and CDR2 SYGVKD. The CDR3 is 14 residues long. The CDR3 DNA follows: TGTGCCACCGGCCGGGACAGCTCTACAGATACGCAGTATTTT. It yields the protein CATGRDSSTDTQYF.

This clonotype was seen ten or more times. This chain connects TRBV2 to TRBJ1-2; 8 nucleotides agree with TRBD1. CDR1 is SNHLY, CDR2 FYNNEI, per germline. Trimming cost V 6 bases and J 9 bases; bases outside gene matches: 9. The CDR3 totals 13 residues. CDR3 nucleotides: TGTGCCAGCAGCGCGGGACAGGTCGATCGCTACACCTTC. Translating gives CASSAGQVDRYTF.

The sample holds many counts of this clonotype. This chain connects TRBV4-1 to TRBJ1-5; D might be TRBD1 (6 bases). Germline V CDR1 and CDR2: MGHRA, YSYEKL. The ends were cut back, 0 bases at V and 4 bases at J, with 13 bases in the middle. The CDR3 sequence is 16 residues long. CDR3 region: CASSQDPAGANQPQHF. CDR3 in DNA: TGCGCCAGCAGCCAAGATCCGGCAGGGGCAAATCAGCCCCAGCATTTT.

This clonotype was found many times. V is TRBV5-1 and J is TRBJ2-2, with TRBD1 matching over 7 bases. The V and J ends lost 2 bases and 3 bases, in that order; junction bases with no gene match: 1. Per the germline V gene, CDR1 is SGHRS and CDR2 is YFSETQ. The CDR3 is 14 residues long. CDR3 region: CASSLTGDTGELFF. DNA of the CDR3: TGCGCCAGCAGCTTAACAGGGGACACCGGGGAGCTGTTTTTT.

CDR3 protein: CASSLYGGDNQPQHF. As DNA, the CDR3 is TGTGCCAGCAGCTTGTATGGGGGCGACAATCAGCCCCAGCATTTT. J is TRBJ1-5 and V is TRBV5-5, with TRBD1 as a possible D gene (6 bases). V was cut by 1 base and J by 3 bases, with 11 bases left in between. Germline CDR1 SGHKS, CDR2 YYEKEE (reference sequence). The CDR3 is 15 amino acids. Filled out from reference TRBV5-5 and TRBJ1-5, the complete variable domain reads DAGVTQSPTHLIKTRGQQVTLRCSPISGHKSVSWYQQVLGQGPQFIFQYYEKEERGRGNFPDRFSARQFPNYSSELNVNALLLGDSALYLCASSLYGGDNQPQHFGDGTRLSIL.

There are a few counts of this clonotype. This chain's CDR3 is CASSPASGKTYEQYF. In DNA, the CDR3 is TGTGCCAGCAGTCCTGCTAGCGGGAAGACCTACGAGCAGTACTTC. V and J are TRBV7-2 and TRBJ2-7; 9 positions agree with TRBD2. The CDR3 covers 15 residues. In germline, CDR1 is SGHTA, CDR2 FQGNSA. J was trimmed by 2 bases and V by 6 bases; bases with no gene match: 8. Full variable domain (missing parts from reference TRBV7-2 and TRBJ2-7): GAGVSQSPSNKVTEKGKDVELRCDPISGHTALYWYRQSLGQGLEFLIYFQGNSAPDKSGLPSDRFSAERTGGSVSTLTIQRTQQEDSAVYLCASSPASGKTYEQYFGPGTRLTVT.

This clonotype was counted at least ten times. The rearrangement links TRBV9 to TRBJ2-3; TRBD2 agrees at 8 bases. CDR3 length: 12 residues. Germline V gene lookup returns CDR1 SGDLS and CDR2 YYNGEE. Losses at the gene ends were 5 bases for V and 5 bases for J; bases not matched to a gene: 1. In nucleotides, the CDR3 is TGTGCCAGCAGAAGCGGGGGAGATACGCAGTATTTT. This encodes CASRSGGDTQYF. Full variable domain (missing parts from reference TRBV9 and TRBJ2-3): DSGVTQTPKHLITATGQRVTLRCSPRSGDLSVYWYQQSLDQGLQFLIQYYNGEERAKGNILERFSAQQFPDLHSELNLSSLELGDSALYFCASRSGGDTQYFGPGTRLTVL.

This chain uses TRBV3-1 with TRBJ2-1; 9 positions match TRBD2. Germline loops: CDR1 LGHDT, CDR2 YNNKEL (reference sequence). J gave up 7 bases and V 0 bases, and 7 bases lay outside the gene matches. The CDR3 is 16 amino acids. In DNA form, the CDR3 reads TGTGCCAGCAGCCAAGAACGGCTAGCGGGGTCTAATGAGCAGTTCTTC. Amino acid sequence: CASSQERLAGSNEQFF.

The chain's CDR3 is CASMIEETQYF. CDR3 nucleotides: TGTGCCAGCATGATAGAGGAGACCCAGTACTTC. V usage is TRBV2 and J usage is TRBJ2-5; D call uncertain. The CDR3 loop spans 11 amino acids. Germline CDR1 is SNHLY and CDR2 is FYNNEI. Between the trimmed V and J ends, which lost 7 bases and 5 bases, there was a span of 8 bases.

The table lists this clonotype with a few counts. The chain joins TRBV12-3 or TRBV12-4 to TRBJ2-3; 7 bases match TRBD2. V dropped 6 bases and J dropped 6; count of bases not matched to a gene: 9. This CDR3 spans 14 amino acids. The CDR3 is CASRPLAVPDTQYF. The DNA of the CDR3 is TGTGCCAGCAGACCTCTAGCGGTCCCGGATACGCAGTATTTT.

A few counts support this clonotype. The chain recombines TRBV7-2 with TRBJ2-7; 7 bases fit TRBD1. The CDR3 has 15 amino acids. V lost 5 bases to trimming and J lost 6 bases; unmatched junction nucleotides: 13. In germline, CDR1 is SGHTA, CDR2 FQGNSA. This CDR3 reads CASSARQGPTGEQYF. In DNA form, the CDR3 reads TGTGCCAGCAGCGCGCGACAGGGCCCTACCGGCGAGCAGTACTTC.

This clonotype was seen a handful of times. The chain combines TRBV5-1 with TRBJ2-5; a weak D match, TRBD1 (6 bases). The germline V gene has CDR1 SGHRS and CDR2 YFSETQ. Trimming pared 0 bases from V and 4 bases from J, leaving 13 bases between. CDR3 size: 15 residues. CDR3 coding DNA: TGCGCCAGCAGCTTGGCCCAGGGGCTTGCAGAGACCCAGTACTTC. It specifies CASSLAQGLAETQYF. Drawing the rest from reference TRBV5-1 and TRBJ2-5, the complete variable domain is KAGVTQTPRYLIKTRGQQVTLSCSPISGHRSVSWYQQTPGQGLQFLFEYFSETQRNKGNFPGRFSGRQFSNSRSEMNVSTLELGDSALYLCASSLAQGLAETQYFGPGTRLLVL.

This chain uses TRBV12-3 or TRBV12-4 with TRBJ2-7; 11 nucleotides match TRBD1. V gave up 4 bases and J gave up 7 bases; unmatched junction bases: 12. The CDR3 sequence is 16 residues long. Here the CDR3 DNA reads TGTGCCAGCAGTTCGACACCGGGACAGGGGGAGGAAGAGCAGTACTTC. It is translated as CASSSTPGQGEEEQYF.

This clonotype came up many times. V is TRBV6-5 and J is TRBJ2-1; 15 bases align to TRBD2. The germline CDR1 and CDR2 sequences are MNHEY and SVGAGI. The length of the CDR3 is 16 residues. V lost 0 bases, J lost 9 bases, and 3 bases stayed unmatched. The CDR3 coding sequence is TGTGCCAGCAGTTACTCGGGACTAGCGGGAGGAGGTGAGCAGTTCTTC. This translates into CASSYSGLAGGGEQFF.

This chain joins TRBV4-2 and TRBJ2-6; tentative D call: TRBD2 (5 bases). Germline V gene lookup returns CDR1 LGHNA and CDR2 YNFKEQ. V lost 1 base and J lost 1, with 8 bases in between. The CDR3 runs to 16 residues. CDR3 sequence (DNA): TGTGCCAGCAGCCAAGTGAGGGAATCTGGGGCCAACGTCCTGACTTTC. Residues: CASSQVRESGANVLTF.

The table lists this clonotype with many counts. The CDR3 sequence is CATSDPGQGQNTDTQYF. For the CDR3, the DNA is TGTGCCACCAGTGACCCCGGACAGGGGCAGAACACAGATACGCAGTATTTT. The chain carries TRBV24-1 and TRBJ2-3; 9 nucleotides line up with TRBD1. J lost 2 bases, V lost 4 bases, and 9 bases had no gene match. The germline gives CDR1 KGHDR, CDR2 SFDVKD. This CDR3 is built from 17 residues.

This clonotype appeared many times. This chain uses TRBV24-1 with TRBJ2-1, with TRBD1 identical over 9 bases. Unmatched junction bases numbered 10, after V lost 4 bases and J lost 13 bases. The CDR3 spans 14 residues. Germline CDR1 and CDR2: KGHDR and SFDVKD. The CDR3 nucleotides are TGTGCCACCAGTGACCCAGGGACAGGGAGAAACCAGTTCTTC. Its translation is CATSDPGTGRNQFF.

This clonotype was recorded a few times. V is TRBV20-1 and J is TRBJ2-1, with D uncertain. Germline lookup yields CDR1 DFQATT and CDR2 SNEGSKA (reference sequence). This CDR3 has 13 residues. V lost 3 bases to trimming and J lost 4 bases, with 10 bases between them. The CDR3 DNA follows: TGCAGTGCTAGCCCCCAACTTTACAATGAGCAGTTCTTC. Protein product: CSASPQLYNEQFF.

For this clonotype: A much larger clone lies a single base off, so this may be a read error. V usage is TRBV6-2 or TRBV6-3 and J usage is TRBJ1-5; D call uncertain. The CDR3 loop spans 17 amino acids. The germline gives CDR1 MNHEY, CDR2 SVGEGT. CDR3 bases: TGTGCCAGCAGTTACTCGAGTTGGTCGATTAGCAATCAGCCCCCGCATTTT. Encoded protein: CASSYSSWSISNQPPHF.

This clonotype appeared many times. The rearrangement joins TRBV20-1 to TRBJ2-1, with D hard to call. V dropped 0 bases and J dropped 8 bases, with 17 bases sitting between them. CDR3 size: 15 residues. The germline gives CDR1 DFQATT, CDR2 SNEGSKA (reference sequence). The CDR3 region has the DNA TGCAGTGCTAGAGATCCAGGTGGCGGAACCCATGAGCAGTTCTTC. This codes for CSARDPGGGTHEQFF.